These 18 T cell receptor beta chains were sequenced from one sample in a study of cytomegalovirus exposure and HLA in healthy donors. Data came from immunoSEQ multiplex PCR; TCRdb stores just in-frame clones and leaves some out. The profile shows fewer than 350,000 clones, roughly 90% of them singletons. The specimen was PBMCs. The receptors shown here come from a woman aged 18-35 years in good health and CMV-seronegative.

This clone is a singleton in its sample. The gene calls are TRBV9 and TRBJ2-1, with 8 positions matching TRBD2. Germline CDR1 SGDLS, CDR2 YYNGEE. Trimming at V came to 1 base and at J to 1 base, leaving 4 bases not matched to a gene. This CDR3 comprises 16 residues. CDR3 loop: CASSVSGSTSYNEQFF. DNA for the CDR3: TGTGCCAGCAGCGTAAGCGGGAGTACTTCCTACAATGAGCAGTTCTTC. Complete variable domain (other parts from reference TRBV9 and TRBJ2-1): DSGVTQTPKHLITATGQRVTLRCSPRSGDLSVYWYQQSLDQGLQFLIQYYNGEERAKGNILERFSAQQFPDLHSELNLSSLELGDSALYFCASSVSGSTSYNEQFFGPGTRLTVL.

The chain carries TRBV2 and TRBJ1-2; D unresolved. The CDR3 length is 15 residues. Trimming removed 0 bases from V and 1 base from J, with 9 bases in between. CDR1 SNHLY and CDR2 FYNNEI come from the germline V gene. The CDR3 DNA sequence: TGTGCCAGCAGTGAAGCGCTAGGAGGTAACTATGGCTACACCTTC. It specifies CASSEALGGNYGYTF.

The gene calls are TRBV19 and TRBJ1-5, with no clear D. V gave up 1 base and J gave up 4 bases, with 5 bases separating them. The CDR3 runs to 13 residues. Germline CDR1 reads LNHDA; CDR2 reads SQIVND (reference sequence). For the CDR3, the DNA is TGTGCCAGTAGTATAGGGGCTAATCAGCCCCAGCATTTT. This gives the protein CASSIGANQPQHF. Full variable domain (missing parts from reference TRBV19 and TRBJ1-5): DGGITQSPKYLFRKEGQNVTLSCEQNLNHDAMYWYRQDPGQGLRLIYYSQIVNDFQKGDIAEGYSVSREKKESFPLTVTSAQKNPTAFYLCASSIGANQPQHFGDGTRLSIL.

This clone showed up just once. This rearrangement joins TRBV5-4 to TRBJ2-1, with D unresolved. The CDR3 contains 14 residues. V was trimmed by 3 bases and J by 6 bases, leaving 13 bases between them. Germline V CDR1 and CDR2: SGHNT, YYREEE (reference sequence). The CDR3 protein is CASSSPPIRNEQFF. CDR3 nucleotides: TGTGCCAGCAGCTCCCCCCCTATCCGCAATGAGCAGTTCTTC.

This clone was found a few times. This chain's CDR3 is CASSLTGGGNSPLHF. CDR3 sequence (DNA): TGTGCCAGCAGTTTAACAGGGGGCGGGAATTCACCCCTCCACTTT. V usage is TRBV27 and J usage is TRBJ1-6; the match to TRBD1 covers 9 bases. V dropped 2 bases and J dropped 7; count of bases not matched to a gene: 3. The CDR3 has 15 residues. Germline V gene sequence: CDR1 MNHEY, CDR2 SMNVEV (reference sequence).

The V call is TRBV7-2, the J call TRBJ2-7; 13 bases are shared with TRBD2. V lost 3 bases to trimming and J lost 7 bases; unmatched junction nucleotides: 12. Germline V gene sequence: CDR1 SGHTA, CDR2 FQGNSA. The CDR3 spans 17 residues. CDR3 protein: CASSLGTSGTHTREQYF. CDR3 DNA: TGTGCCAGCAGCTTGGGGACTAGCGGGACCCACACGAGGGAGCAGTACTTC.

The chain recombines TRBV18 with TRBJ1-1; tentative D call: TRBD1 (6 bases). Trimming removed 1 base from V and 2 bases from J, with 11 bases in between. In germline, CDR1 is KGHSH, CDR2 LQKENI. The CDR3 sequence is 15 residues long. The CDR3 loop reads CASSPQGGINTEAFF. The CDR3 DNA is TGTGCCAGCTCACCACAGGGGGGGATCAACACTGAAGCTTTCTTT.

J is TRBJ2-1 and V is TRBV6-1; possibly TRBD1 for D (6 bases). Germline CDR1 and CDR2: MNHNS and SASEGT. The CDR3 is 14 residues long. CDR3 nucleotide sequence: TGTGCAATCCAACGACAGGATATTTACAATGAGCAGTTCTTC. Translation: CAIQRQDIYNEQFF.

V usage is TRBV29-1 and J usage is TRBJ1-2; D unresolved. The CDR3 totals 13 residues. Germline V gene sequence: CDR1 SQVTM, CDR2 ANQGSEA. V lost 0 bases and J 8 bases, leaving 13 bases between the germline ends. CDR3 sequence: CSVEELQVPGYTF. CDR3 nucleotides: TGCAGCGTTGAAGAACTGCAGGTCCCAGGCTACACCTTC.

DNA of the CDR3: TGTGCCAGCAGCCGAGCGGCCGCCGGGGAGCTGTTTTTT. It translates to CASSRAAAGELFF. The V gene is TRBV7-6, the J gene TRBJ2-2, with D possibly TRBD2 on 5 matching bases. The germline V and J ends were trimmed by 5 bases and 6 bases, with 10 bases remaining between them. Germline V gene data show CDR1 as SGHVS and CDR2 as FNYEAQ. The CDR3 is 13 amino acids.

V usage is TRBV18 and J usage is TRBJ2-5; D possibly corresponds to TRBD2 (5 bases). The CDR3 extends over 17 amino acids. CDR1 KGHSH and CDR2 LQKENI come from the germline V gene. Trimming removed 1 base from V and 4 bases from J, with 19 bases in between. The CDR3 region is CASSPLYGESARETQYF. The CDR3 DNA is TGTGCCAGCTCACCACTGTATGGGGAGTCTGCCCGAGAGACCCAGTACTTC.

V and J are TRBV27 and TRBJ2-6; a weak D match, TRBD2 (6 bases). This CDR3 has 16 amino acids. Germline CDR1 MNHEY, CDR2 SMNVEV (reference sequence). V lost 0 bases to trimming and J lost 2 bases, with 8 bases between them. This chain's CDR3 is CASSLSPGAGANVLTF. The CDR3 DNA reads TGTGCCAGCAGTTTATCGCCGGGGGCTGGGGCCAACGTCCTGACTTTC.

The rearrangement joins TRBV19 to TRBJ1-5; 9 positions agree with TRBD1. Germline loops: CDR1 LNHDA, CDR2 SQIVND (reference sequence). The CDR3 has 15 amino acids. Trimming took 5 bases from V and 5 from J; bases not matched to a gene: 7. CDR3 nucleotides: TGTGCCAGTAGTTTTGGGACAGGGCACTATCAGCCCCAGCATTTT. Translating it yields CASSFGTGHYQPQHF.

The chain joins TRBV15 to TRBJ2-7, with D possibly matching TRBD2 (6 bases). Germline V gives CDR1 LNHNV, CDR2 YYDKDF (reference sequence). The CDR3 has 13 amino acids. With 1 base removed from V and 5 bases from J, the gap between germline ends came to 9 bases. The CDR3 coding sequence is TGTGCCACCAGCAGAGGGGGGGATCACGAGCAGTACTTC. Protein product: CATSRGGDHEQYF.

This sequence joins TRBV7-3 and TRBJ1-2, with TRBD1 matching over 10 bases. V trimming: 4 bases; J trimming: 3 bases; junction bases outside the gene matches: 5. Germline V gene sequence: CDR1 SGHTA, CDR2 FQGTGA. The CDR3 runs 15 residues. The CDR3 sequence is CASSSWDRGDYGYTF. The CDR3, as DNA: TGTGCCAGCAGCTCCTGGGACAGGGGTGACTATGGCTACACCTTC.

The chain links TRBV18 to TRBJ2-7; weak D call: TRBD2 (6 bases). The CDR3 covers 16 residues. In germline, CDR1 is KGHSH, CDR2 LQKENI. Deletions cut 1 base from V and 1 base from J, with 14 bases between. CDR3 loop: CASSPQVGGGSYEQYF. For the CDR3, the DNA is TGTGCCAGCTCACCACAAGTTGGGGGAGGATCCTACGAGCAGTACTTC.

The chain links TRBV9 to TRBJ2-1; D is possibly TRBD2 (5 bases). In germline, CDR1 is SGDLS, CDR2 YYNGEE. This CDR3 is built from 16 residues. Between the trimmed V and J ends, which lost 6 bases and 3 bases, there was a span of 19 bases. The CDR3 loop reads CASTPEEGSRYNEQFF. In nucleotides, the CDR3 is TGTGCCAGCACCCCCGAGGAAGGGAGTCGCTACAATGAGCAGTTCTTC.

This chain joins TRBV28 and TRBJ2-7; TRBD1 aligns across 8 bases. Germline CDR1 reads MDHEN; CDR2 reads SYDVKM. The CDR3 has 15 amino acids. The V segment lost 6 bases and the J segment 4 bases; nucleotides outside the gene matches: 11. The CDR3 region has the DNA TGTGCCAGCAGGGAGGAGGACAGGGTAGGGTACGAGCAGTACTTC. As protein: CASREEDRVGYEQYF.